The present T cell receptor beta chain was sequenced within a study of cytomegalovirus exposure and HLA in healthy donors. The PCR used 60 Vbeta and 13 Jbeta primers. Method: immunoSEQ multiplex PCR; TCRdb's copy keeps in-frame clones and lacks some. Among approximately 79,000 clones listed, roughly 79% were seen once. V gave up 2 bases and J gave up 4 bases, with 11 bases separating them. This CDR3 contains 14 residues. The germline gives CDR1 MNHNS, CDR2 SASEGT. V and J are TRBV6-1 and TRBJ1-1, with D possibly matching TRBD1 (6 bases). The receptor was isolated from a woman aged 40-49 years in good health and CMV-seropositive. The sample comprised PBMCs. The CDR3 region is CASSETGPATEAFF. For the CDR3, the DNA is TGTGCCAGCAGTGAAACAGGGCCGGCCACTGAAGCTTTCTTT.